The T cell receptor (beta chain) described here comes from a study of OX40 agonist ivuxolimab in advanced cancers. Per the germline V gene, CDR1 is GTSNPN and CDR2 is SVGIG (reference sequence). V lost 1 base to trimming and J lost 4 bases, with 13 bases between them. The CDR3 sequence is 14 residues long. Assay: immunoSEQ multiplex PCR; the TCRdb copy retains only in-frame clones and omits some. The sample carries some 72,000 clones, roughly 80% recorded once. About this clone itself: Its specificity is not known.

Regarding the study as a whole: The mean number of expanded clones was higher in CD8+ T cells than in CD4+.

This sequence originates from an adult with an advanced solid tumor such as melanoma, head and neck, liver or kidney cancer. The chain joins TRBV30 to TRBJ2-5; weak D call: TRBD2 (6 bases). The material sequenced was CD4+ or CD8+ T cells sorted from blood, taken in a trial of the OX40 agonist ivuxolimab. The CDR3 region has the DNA TGTGCCTGGAGTGCGTGGCAGGGAGGAGAGACCCAGTACTTC. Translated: CAWSAWQGGETQYF.